The clone carrying this T cell receptor (beta chain) was counted many times. Antigen: not known. This sample is part of a study of T cells in Graves' hyperthyroidism and ophthalmopathy. Study details: Blood from the periphery was taken at initial diagnosis, before any treatment. Whole-study results and caveats: Researchers found most expanded thyroid clonotypes above 0.001 in blood as well. Ophthalmopathy was separated from stable hyperthyroidism by a 13 V-J model.

From RNA transcripts, TCR beta CDR3 regions were amplified. When the TCR CDR3 underwent first-round RT-PCR, the HTBI primer set was used. MiXCR, run by TCRdb on the multiplex PCR reads, gives a single entry per CDR3 protein. This table has around 280,000 distinct CDR3 sequences, 12% to 15% appearing once. The germline V and J ends were trimmed by 3 bases and 11 bases, with 11 bases remaining between them. The CDR3 sequence is 12 residues long. The sequenced material came from blood. This receptor was identified in a woman aged 40 to 50 with Graves' hyperthyroidism. The V and J genes are TRBV12-3 or TRBV12-4 and TRBJ1-3, with D possibly being TRBD1 (5 bases). The CDR3 nucleotides are TGTGCCAGCAGTTTCGGGGGGGTGTCCATATATTTT. Protein: CASSFGGVSIYF.